This T cell receptor (beta chain) was captured by sequencing in a study of persistence of HIV-infected CD4 T cells. Study in general: A median of 8 years of suppressive ART preceded sampling.

The ends lost 0 bases at V and 7 bases at J; junction bases unmatched: 12. The CDR3 sequence is 17 residues long. Per the germline V gene, CDR1 is MGHRA and CDR2 is YSYEKL. The immunoSEQ assay was version 4, run in survey mode. Data came from immunoSEQ multiplex PCR; TCRdb stores just in-frame clones and leaves some out. The sample has under 35,000 clones, roughly 71% seen once. The stimulus was an HIV-1 Gag 15-mer peptide pool, roughly 1 ug/peptide/mL. Sorting of responding CD4+ T cells relied on upregulated CD40 ligand together with CD69. Whole-study results and caveats: Compared with CD3/CD28-stimulated cells, CMV- and Gag-responding cells showed lower TCRbeta richness. Degenerate expanded CDR3beta sequences were enriched among CMV- and Gag-responding cells. Bulk TCR data could not be restricted to HIV-1-infected CMV-responding cells.

As regards this clone: Its antigen is not known.

The specimen comprised CD4+ T cells sorted from PBMCs after approximately 19-hour stimulation, sampled from a patient who received antiretroviral therapy. The receptor was derived from an adult man with HIV who was CMV-seropositive. The chain is built from TRBV4-1 and TRBJ2-3; TRBD2 matches 8 bases. CDR3 nucleotides: TGCGCCAGCAGCCAAGACGTAGGGTCGGGGGGGCGGAATACGCAGTATTTT. Amino acid sequence: CASSQDVGSGGRNTQYF.